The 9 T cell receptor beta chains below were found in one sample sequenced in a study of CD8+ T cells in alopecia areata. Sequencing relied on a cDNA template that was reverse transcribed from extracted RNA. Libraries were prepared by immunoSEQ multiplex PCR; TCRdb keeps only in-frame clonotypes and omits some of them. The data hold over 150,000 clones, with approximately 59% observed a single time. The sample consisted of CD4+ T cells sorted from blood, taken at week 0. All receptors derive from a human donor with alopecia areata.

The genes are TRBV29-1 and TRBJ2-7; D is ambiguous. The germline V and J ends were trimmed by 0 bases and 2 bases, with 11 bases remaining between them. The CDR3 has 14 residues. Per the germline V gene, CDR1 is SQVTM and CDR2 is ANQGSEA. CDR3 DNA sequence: TGCAGCGTTGAAGATCGGGCACCTCCCTACGAGCAGTACTTC. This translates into CSVEDRAPPYEQYF.

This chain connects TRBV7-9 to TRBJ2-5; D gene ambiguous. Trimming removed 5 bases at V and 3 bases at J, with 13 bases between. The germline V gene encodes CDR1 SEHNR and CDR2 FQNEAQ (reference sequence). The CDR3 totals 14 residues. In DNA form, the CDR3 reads TGTGCCAGCAGCCCGTCCCTACGAGAAGAGACCCAGTACTTC. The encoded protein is CASSPSLREETQYF.

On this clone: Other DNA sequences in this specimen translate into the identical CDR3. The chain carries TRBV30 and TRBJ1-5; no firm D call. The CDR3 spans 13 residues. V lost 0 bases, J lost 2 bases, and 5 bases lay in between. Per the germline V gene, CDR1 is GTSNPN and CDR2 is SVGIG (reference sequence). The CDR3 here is CAWSVGGNQPQHF. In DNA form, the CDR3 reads TGTGCCTGGAGTGTAGGAGGCAATCAGCCCCAGCATTTT.

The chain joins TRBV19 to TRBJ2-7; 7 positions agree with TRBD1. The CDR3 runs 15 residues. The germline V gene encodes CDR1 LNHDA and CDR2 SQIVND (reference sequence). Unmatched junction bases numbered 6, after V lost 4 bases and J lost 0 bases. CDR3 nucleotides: TGTGCCAGTAGTACCCTGGACAGGCCCTCCTACGAGCAGTACTTC. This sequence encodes CASSTLDRPSYEQYF.

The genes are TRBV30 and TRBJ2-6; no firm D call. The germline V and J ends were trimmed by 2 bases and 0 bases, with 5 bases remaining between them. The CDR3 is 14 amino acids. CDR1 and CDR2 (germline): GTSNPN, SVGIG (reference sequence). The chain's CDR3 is CAWSYSSGANVLTF. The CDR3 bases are TGTGCCTGGAGTTACAGCTCTGGGGCCAACGTCCTGACTTTC.

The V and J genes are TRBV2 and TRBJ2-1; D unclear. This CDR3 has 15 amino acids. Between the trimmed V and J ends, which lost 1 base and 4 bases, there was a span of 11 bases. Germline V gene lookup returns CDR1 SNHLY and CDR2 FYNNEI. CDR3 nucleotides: TGTGCCAGCAGTGAAGGGCAGGCAATTTACAATGAGCAGTTCTTC. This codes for CASSEGQAIYNEQFF.

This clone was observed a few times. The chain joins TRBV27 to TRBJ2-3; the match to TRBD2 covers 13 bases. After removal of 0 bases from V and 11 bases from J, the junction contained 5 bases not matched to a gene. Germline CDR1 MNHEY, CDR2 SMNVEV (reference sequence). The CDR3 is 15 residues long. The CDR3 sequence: CASSLSTSGGVRQYF. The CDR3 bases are TGTGCCAGCAGTTTATCAACTAGCGGGGGGGTGCGGCAGTATTTT.

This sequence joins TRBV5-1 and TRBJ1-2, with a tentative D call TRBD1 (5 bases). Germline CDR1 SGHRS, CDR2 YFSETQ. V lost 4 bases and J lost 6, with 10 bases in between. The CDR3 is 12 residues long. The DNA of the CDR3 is TGCGCCAGCAGCCCGGGGGATCATGGCTACACCTTC. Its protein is CASSPGDHGYTF.

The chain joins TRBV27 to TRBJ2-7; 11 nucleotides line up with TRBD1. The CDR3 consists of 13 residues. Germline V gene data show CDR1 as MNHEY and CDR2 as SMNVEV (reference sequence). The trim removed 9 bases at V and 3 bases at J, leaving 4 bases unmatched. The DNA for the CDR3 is TGTGCCAGTTTGGGGACAGGGGGCTACGAGCAGTACTTC. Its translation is CASLGTGGYEQYF.